Listed below are T cell receptor beta chains from one sample, sequenced in a study of T cells expressing NK-cell markers. From the 5' RACE reads, TCRdb lists one entry per CDR3 protein and no DNA. There are about 460,000 distinct CDR3 sequences in the sample, with 1.4% held by the top ten. The source material was blood T cells: a sorted CD56 or NKG2C T cell subset, CD4+ or CD8+ T cells, or bulk PBMC T cells (not recorded which). The receptor source for this set is a woman in her forties or fifties in good health. The CDR3 runs from the conserved cysteine through the conserved F or W. Each record gives: J gene, V gene, CDR3 protein.

J gene: TRBJ2-1; V gene: TRBV10-3; CDR3 protein: CAISPSADIRQGVKGGSYNEQFF
J gene: TRBJ2-1; V gene: TRBV12-3/TRBV12-4; CDR3 protein: CASSFAGKAYNEQFF
J gene: TRBJ2-7; V gene: TRBV4-2; CDR3 protein: CASSQVSQVPEQYF
J gene: TRBJ2-7; V gene: TRBV4-1; CDR3 protein: CASSQDGRYEQYF
J gene: TRBJ2-1; V gene: TRBV6-5; CDR3 protein: CASSRRTGDNEQFF
J gene: TRBJ2-3; V gene: TRBV6-5; CDR3 protein: CASRSLRLADHTDTQYF
J gene: TRBJ2-4; V gene: TRBV5-1; CDR3 protein: CASSLTQVPNRIQYF
J gene: TRBJ2-4; V gene: TRBV7-9; CDR3 protein: CASSPNSWESTKNIQYF
J gene: TRBJ1-1; V gene: TRBV20-1; CDR3 protein: CSAIGRTNTEAFF
J gene: TRBJ2-1; V gene: TRBV7-9; CDR3 protein: CASSSLLAGWDEQFF
J gene: TRBJ1-2; V gene: TRBV5-1; CDR3 protein: CASSLGQTSYGYTF
J gene: TRBJ2-5; V gene: TRBV4-1; CDR3 protein: CASSQVFVRDMEQETQYF
J gene: TRBJ2-3; V gene: TRBV2; CDR3 protein: CASSFEAGGDTQYF
J gene: TRBJ2-1; V gene: TRBV5-1; CDR3 protein: CASSLARLSRDEQFF
J gene: TRBJ2-7; V gene: TRBV6-5; CDR3 protein: CASSYSPRQRAPSHEQYF
J gene: TRBJ1-1; V gene: TRBV12-3/TRBV12-4; CDR3 protein: CASSGSPGLQAFF
J gene: TRBJ2-7; V gene: TRBV12-3/TRBV12-4; CDR3 protein: CASSSGVQGTEQYF
J gene: TRBJ1-6; V gene: TRBV28; CDR3 protein: CASSTGPSYNSPLHF
J gene: TRBJ1-2; V gene: TRBV28; CDR3 protein: CASSLTGTYGYTF
J gene: TRBJ2-3; V gene: TRBV5-1; CDR3 protein: CASSLARTGGSDTQYF
J gene: TRBJ2-1; V gene: TRBV19; CDR3 protein: CASSPRGLSVSNEQFF
J gene: TRBJ1-5; V gene: TRBV10-3; CDR3 protein: CAISSDRDQPQHF
J gene: TRBJ2-1; V gene: TRBV29-1; CDR3 protein: CSVEEDLAGNEQFF
J gene: TRBJ2-3; V gene: TRBV20-1; CDR3 protein: CSARDRQSNADTQYF
J gene: TRBJ2-7; V gene: TRBV18; CDR3 protein: CASSPPGRGSYEQYF
J gene: TRBJ2-1; V gene: TRBV12-3/TRBV12-4; CDR3 protein: CASSLLGNNEQFF
J gene: TRBJ2-5; V gene: TRBV9; CDR3 protein: CASNALAGMETQYF
J gene: TRBJ2-1; V gene: TRBV24-1; CDR3 protein: CATSRPSYNEQFF
J gene: TRBJ2-2; V gene: TRBV20-1; CDR3 protein: CSARGTGGYLTGELFF
J gene: TRBJ2-1; V gene: TRBV11-2; CDR3 protein: CASSASGNEQFF
J gene: TRBJ2-7; V gene: TRBV6-6; CDR3 protein: CASMYREDEQYF
J gene: TRBJ2-1; V gene: TRBV12-3/TRBV12-4; CDR3 protein: CASSLRQGTSNEQFF
J gene: TRBJ2-5; V gene: TRBV27; CDR3 protein: CASRTGQEETQYF
J gene: TRBJ2-1; V gene: TRBV2; CDR3 protein: CASRAGKFDGEQFF
J gene: TRBJ2-5; V gene: TRBV11-3; CDR3 protein: CASSFRLGETQYF
J gene: TRBJ2-1; V gene: TRBV24-1; CDR3 protein: CATSEAGGNNEQFF
J gene: TRBJ1-2; V gene: TRBV5-5; CDR3 protein: CASSLDIRGYTF
J gene: TRBJ1-3; V gene: TRBV30; CDR3 protein: CAWSPRGDTIYF
J gene: TRBJ2-5; V gene: TRBV6-1; CDR3 protein: CASSGGLQRETQYF
J gene: TRBJ2-3; V gene: TRBV2; CDR3 protein: CAQRRGGSTDTQYF
J gene: TRBJ2-5; V gene: TRBV14; CDR3 protein: CASSQGTQQYF
J gene: TRBJ1-2; V gene: TRBV25-1; CDR3 protein: CASSGRGPGYGYTF
J gene: TRBJ2-5; V gene: TRBV15; CDR3 protein: CATSRDLKGASETQYF
J gene: TRBJ1-5; V gene: TRBV2; CDR3 protein: CASSERRQLQPQHF
J gene: TRBJ2-1; V gene: TRBV2; CDR3 protein: CASKLASSKWEQFF
J gene: TRBJ1-1; V gene: TRBV5-8; CDR3 protein: CASSPQGLMNTEAFF
J gene: TRBJ1-1; V gene: TRBV11-2; CDR3 protein: CASSLGWGIEAFF
J gene: TRBJ2-7; V gene: TRBV20-1; CDR3 protein: CSAREWGQSTYEQYF
J gene: TRBJ1-5; V gene: TRBV24-1; CDR3 protein: CATSDSARQTNQPQHF
J gene: TRBJ2-1; V gene: TRBV7-9; CDR3 protein: CASSLAETSVHNEQFF
J gene: TRBJ2-5; V gene: TRBV6-1; CDR3 protein: CASTEGLAGVETQYF
J gene: TRBJ2-1; V gene: TRBV6-5; CDR3 protein: CASSRTREKQFF